The sequence of this T cell receptor beta chain was determined in a study of blood T cell repertoires in COVID-19 (TCRdb year 2020). Looking at the study overall: Collaborator samples came from the United States, Italy and Spain and covered acute and convalescent phases of COVID-19. The prospective study material was composed of cDNA or gDNA derived from T cells, B-cell-depleted T cells, or PBMCs. Deeply sampled blood TCRbeta repertoires from subjects exposed to, actively infected with, or recovered from COVID-19 were included in the dataset. The repertoires were released in a freely available public database meant as a resource for research on the immune response to SARS-CoV-2. The samples were drawn from the first 160 participants of the ongoing ImmuneRACE study and from under 1,500 subjects provided by 6 global collaborators. The sample metadata nearly always contained a de-identified subject ID, COVID-19 status, age in years and sex. HLA class I and class II types, where available, came from metadata supplied by the sample provider rather than from assay-based typing. Broad study findings and their caveats: The amount of clinical and demographic metadata varied by source and participant and was provided uncurated.

One collaborating source in Seattle enrolled patients while the patients were actively infected and followed the patients over time throughout the course of disease. Whole blood was collected in K2EDTA tubes by collaborating institutions according to the institutions' own protocols. For TCRbeta analysis, collaborators shipped samples in one of three forms: frozen whole blood, isolated PBMCs, or DNA extracted from either of those sample types. In regard to this clone: Its antigen is still unknown. No quality values exist for individual bases; no much larger clone is one base distant.

According to the germline V gene, CDR1 reads MNHEY and CDR2 reads SVGAGI. The CDR3 runs 15 amino acids, cysteine and phenylalanine included. Left in the record is the CDR3 DNA by itself, 45 bases read in frame from the first base. Trimming costs V 10 bases and J 0 bases, and their ends lie 15 bases apart. The immunoSEQ Assay, a bias-controlled multiplex PCR, was used to amplify TCRbeta CDR3 regions from genomic DNA. The original methods were these. Nucleated cell counts per sample were estimated from amplification of reference gene primers within the assay. Sequence reads were collapsed and filtered to measure the absolute abundance of every unique TCRbeta CDR3 rearrangement. For each sample, productive Simpson clonality was calculated by taking the square root of Simpson's diversity index across productive rearrangements. The clones in this table, taken by TCRdb from immuneACCESS, are in-frame only. Not every clone is retained; where verified, under half of the shortfall comes from an unresolved V gene, and the cause of the rest is unknown. V, J and clone size are taken as reported in that table, and D and trimming were inferred from the DNA itself. Present in this sample are 250,000 to 300,000 clones, about nine tenths of which were seen just once. The leading ten clones occupy roughly 6.1% of the sample.

The chain is made from TRBV6-5 and TRBJ2-2, with a weak D call of TRBD1 (5 bases match). The sequencing input was peripheral blood. This sequence originates from a woman in her forties or fifties with COVID-19, enrolled during active disease. The CDR3 amino acid sequence is: CAIGNRKANTGELFF. The DNA is as follows: TGTGCCATCGGTAACAGGAAGGCGAACACCGGGGAGCTGTTTTTT.